One sample yielded the 12 T cell receptor beta chains listed below, sequenced in a study of CD4+ T cells in melanoma. The table came from immunoSEQ multiplex PCR; TCRdb's copy has only in-frame clones and leaves some out. In the table there are 17,000 or so clones, about four fifths of which are singletons. The sample taken for sequencing was cells from a culture (not recorded whether cultured in vitro). The source of these receptors is a human donor with melanoma.

This clone was counted a few times. This chain joins TRBV6-7 and TRBJ2-7; TRBD1 matches 7 bases. TRBV6-7 is marked as an open reading frame, function uncertain. With V trimmed by 4 bases and J by 5 bases, 11 bases remained unmatched. This CDR3 contains 15 residues. CDR3 sequence: CASSSPTGMLNEQYF. The CDR3 nucleotides are TGTGCCAGCAGTTCTCCGACAGGGATGTTGAACGAGCAGTACTTC.

This clone has just one count. The chain combines TRBV13 with TRBJ2-1; 10 bases are a match to TRBD1. CDR1 and CDR2 from the germline V gene are PRHDT and FYEKMQ (reference sequence). V lost 5 bases and J lost 8; bases outside the gene matches: 9. This CDR3 has 15 amino acids. This chain's CDR3 is CASSPGTGERHEQFF. The CDR3 DNA sequence: TGTGCCAGCAGCCCCGGGACAGGGGAAAGGCATGAGCAGTTCTTC.

This clone showed up just a few times. The V gene is TRBV7-8, the J gene TRBJ2-5; 8 bases match TRBD1. The V and J ends lost 1 base and 2 bases, in that order; junction bases with no gene match: 9. The germline gives CDR1 SGHVS, CDR2 FQNEAQ. The CDR3 covers 17 residues. CDR3 amino acids: CASSLGGAGGLQETQYF. For the CDR3, the DNA is TGTGCCAGCAGCTTAGGAGGGGCAGGGGGCCTTCAAGAGACCCAGTACTTC.

The gene calls are TRBV10-3 and TRBJ1-3; TRBD1 aligns across 7 bases. The CDR3 contains 12 residues. V shed 10 bases, J shed 4 bases, and the junction held 4 bases outside the gene matches. Germline lookup yields CDR1 ENHRY and CDR2 SYGVKD. This CDR3 reads CASGTDGNTIYF. CDR3 DNA sequence: TGTGCCAGTGGGACAGACGGAAACACCATATATTTT.

V gene TRBV7-9 combines with J gene TRBJ2-7; 7 bases fit TRBD2. This CDR3 comprises 16 residues. Germline V gene sequence: CDR1 SEHNR, CDR2 FQNEAQ (reference sequence). V lost 5 bases, J lost 2 bases, and 12 bases stayed unmatched. In nucleotides, the CDR3 is TGTGCCAGCAGCGAAGTGGGAGGGGTGGGTCCCTACGAGCAGTACTTC. This translates into CASSEVGGVGPYEQYF.

The genes are TRBV9 and TRBJ2-2, with 7 positions matching TRBD1. Per germline, CDR1 SGDLS and CDR2 YYNGEE. V was clipped by 7 bases and J by 1 base; unmatched bases: 13. The CDR3 has 17 amino acids. CDR3 DNA sequence: TGTGCCAGCGGGGAGACAGGGTCCTTTTTGAACACCGGGGAGCTGTTTTTT. Protein product: CASGETGSFLNTGELFF.

The chain combines TRBV19 with TRBJ1-4; D is undetermined. Deletions cut 9 bases from V and 7 bases from J, with 9 bases between. Germline CDR1 and CDR2: LNHDA and SQIVND (reference sequence). This CDR3 has 11 amino acids. Here the CDR3 DNA reads TGTGCCAGCCAGATAGGTGAAAAACTGTTTTTT. Translating gives CASQIGEKLFF.

V usage is TRBV30 and J usage is TRBJ2-1, with 7 bases matching TRBD1. V gave up 2 bases and J gave up 7 bases; unmatched junction bases: 8. The CDR3 consists of 14 residues. CDR1 is GTSNPN and CDR2 is SVGIG in the germline V gene (reference sequence). CDR3 amino acids: CAWSSGQAVNEQFF. CDR3 bases: TGTGCCTGGAGTAGCGGACAGGCGGTGAATGAGCAGTTCTTC.

This chain uses TRBV11-2 with TRBJ2-5, with D perhaps matching TRBD2 (6 bases). The CDR3 extends over 13 amino acids. Germline loops: CDR1 SGHAT, CDR2 FQNNGV. V was trimmed by 2 bases and J by 4 bases, leaving 8 bases between them. CDR3 amino acids: CASSLRRGETQYF. Here the CDR3 DNA reads TGTGCCAGCAGCTTACGGAGGGGAGAGACCCAGTACTTC.

V gene TRBV5-1 combines with J gene TRBJ1-1, with D unclear. V lost 4 bases to trimming and J lost 4 bases, with 14 bases between them. The CDR3 spans 14 residues. CDR1 and CDR2 from the germline V gene are SGHRS and YFSETQ. For the CDR3, the DNA is TGCGCCAGCAGCACGGGAAGGCCCGGCACTGAAGCTTTCTTT. It is translated as CASSTGRPGTEAFF.

This rearrangement joins TRBV11-2 to TRBJ2-5, with 10 bases fitting TRBD2. This CDR3 is built from 17 residues. V shed 2 bases, J shed 2 bases, and the junction held 8 bases outside the gene matches. Per the germline V gene, CDR1 is SGHAT and CDR2 is FQNNGV. The CDR3: CASSLRASSGGQETQYF. The CDR3 DNA reads TGTGCCAGCAGCTTAAGGGCGAGTAGCGGGGGGCAAGAGACCCAGTACTTC.

The rearrangement joins TRBV5-1 to TRBJ1-4; 8 nucleotides align to TRBD1. This CDR3 has 19 amino acids. The junction had 20 bases not matched to a gene; V was cut back by 3 bases and J by 7 bases. Germline V gene sequence: CDR1 SGHRS, CDR2 YFSETQ. The CDR3 sequence is CASSSNTGGFLAKREKLFF. The CDR3, as DNA: TGCGCCAGCAGCTCCAACACAGGGGGGTTCCTAGCCAAGCGTGAAAAACTGTTTTTT. The variable domain in full, with the rest retrieved from reference TRBV5-1 and TRBJ1-4, is KAGVTQTPRYLIKTRGQQVTLSCSPISGHRSVSWYQQTPGQGLQFLFEYFSETQRNKGNFPGRFSGRQFSNSRSEMNVSTLELGDSALYLCASSSNTGGFLAKREKLFFGSGTQLSVL.